This T cell receptor beta chain was obtained from a study of blood T cell repertoires in COVID-19. Study details: COVID-19 samples from acute and convalescent phases originated in the United States, Italy and Spain. PBMCs, B-cell-depleted T cells, or T cells were the source of the cDNA or gDNA that made up the material.

The V end lost 2 bases, the J end lost 13 bases, and 11 bases lay between the germline ends. From germline, CDR1 is SNHLY and CDR2 FYNNEI. The CDR3 loop spans 12 amino acids. The authors' processing: Quantification of nucleated cells was approximated via reference gene primer amplification. Data came from immunoSEQ multiplex PCR; TCRdb stores just in-frame clones and leaves some out. For V, J and clone size, that table is used; D and trimming come from the DNA. Among 150,000 to 200,000 clones listed, 85% were seen once. Sequencing was done on a sample of peripheral blood. This clonotype was obtained from a human donor with acute or convalescent COVID-19. The donor label of this sample is uncertain. The chain carries TRBV2 and TRBJ1-4; a possible D gene is TRBD1 (5 bases). Written as DNA, the CDR3 is TGTGCCAGCAGTGAAATACTAACAGGACTGTTTTTT. Translated, it gives CASSEILTGLFF.